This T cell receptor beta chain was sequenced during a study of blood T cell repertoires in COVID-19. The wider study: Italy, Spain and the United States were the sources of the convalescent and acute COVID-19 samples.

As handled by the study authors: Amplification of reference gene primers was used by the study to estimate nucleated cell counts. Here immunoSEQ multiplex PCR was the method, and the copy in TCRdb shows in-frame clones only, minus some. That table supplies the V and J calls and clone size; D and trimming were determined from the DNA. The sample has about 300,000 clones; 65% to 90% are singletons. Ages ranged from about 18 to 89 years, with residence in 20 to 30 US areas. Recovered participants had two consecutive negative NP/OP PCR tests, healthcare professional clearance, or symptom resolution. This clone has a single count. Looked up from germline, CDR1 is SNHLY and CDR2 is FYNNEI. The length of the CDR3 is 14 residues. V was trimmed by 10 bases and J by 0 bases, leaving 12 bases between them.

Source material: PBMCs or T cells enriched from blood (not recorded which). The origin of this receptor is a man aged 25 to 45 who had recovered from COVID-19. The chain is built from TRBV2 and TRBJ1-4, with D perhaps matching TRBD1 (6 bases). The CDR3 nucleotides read TGTGCCACGCAACAGGGAGCAACTAATGAAAAACTGTTTTTT. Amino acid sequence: CATQQGATNEKLFF.